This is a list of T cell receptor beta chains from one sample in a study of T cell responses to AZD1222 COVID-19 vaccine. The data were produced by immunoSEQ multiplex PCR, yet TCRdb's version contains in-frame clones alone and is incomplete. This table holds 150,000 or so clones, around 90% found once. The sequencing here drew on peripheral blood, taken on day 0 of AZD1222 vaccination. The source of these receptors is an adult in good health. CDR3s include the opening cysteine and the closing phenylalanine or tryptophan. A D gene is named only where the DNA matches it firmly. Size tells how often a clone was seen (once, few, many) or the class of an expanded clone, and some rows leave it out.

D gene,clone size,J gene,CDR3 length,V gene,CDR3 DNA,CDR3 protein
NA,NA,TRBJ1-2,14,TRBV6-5,TGTGCCAGCAGCCCGGATCGCGCAGTCTATGGCTACACCTTC,CASSPDRAVYGYTF
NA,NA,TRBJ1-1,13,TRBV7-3,TGTGCCAGCAGCTCACAGGGGAACACTGAAGCTTTCTTT,CASSSQGNTEAFF
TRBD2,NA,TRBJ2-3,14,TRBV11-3,TGTGCCAGCAGTTTGGCGGGAGGGGTGGATACGCAGTATTTT,CASSLAGGVDTQYF
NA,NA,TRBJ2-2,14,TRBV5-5,TGTGCCAGCAGCTTGGAGGTTAACACCGGGGAGCTGTTTTTT,CASSLEVNTGELFF
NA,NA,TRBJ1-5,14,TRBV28,TGTGCCAGCAGTTTAAGCCAGGGGACTCAGCCCCAGCATTTT,CASSLSQGTQPQHF
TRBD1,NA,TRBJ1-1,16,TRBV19,TGTGCCAGTAGTATCGCGGCAGGGGGCGAGGACACTGAAGCTTTCTTT,CASSIAAGGEDTEAFF
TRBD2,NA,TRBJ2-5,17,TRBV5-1,TGCGCCAGCAGTACGCTCGCCCTAGCGGGAGGGAGGGAGACCCAGTACTTC,CASSTLALAGGRETQYF
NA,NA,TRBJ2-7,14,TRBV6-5,TGTGCCAGCAGTCCTGGGGTAGTTTCCTACGAGCAGTACTTC,CASSPGVVSYEQYF
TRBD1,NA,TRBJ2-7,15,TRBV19,TGTGCCAGTAGTCTCGCGGGACAGGGTGGCTACGAGCAGTACTTC,CASSLAGQGGYEQYF
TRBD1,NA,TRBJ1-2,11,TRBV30,TGTGCCTGGGGGACAGGGTATGGCTACACCTTC,CAWGTGYGYTF
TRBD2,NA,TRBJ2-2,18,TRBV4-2,TGTGCCAGCAGCCAAGCGGTGAAAGCGGGAGGATACACCGGGGAGCTGTTTTTT,CASSQAVKAGGYTGELFF
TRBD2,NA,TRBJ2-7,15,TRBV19,TGTGCCAGTAGCTGGTCTAGCGGGAGTCCCTACGAGCAGTACTTC,CASSWSSGSPYEQYF
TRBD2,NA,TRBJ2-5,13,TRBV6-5,TGTGCCACCAGGGAGGGAGGCCCAGAGACCCAGTACTTC,CATREGGPETQYF
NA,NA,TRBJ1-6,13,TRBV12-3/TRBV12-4,TGTGCCAGCAGTTTCGCGGACTATTCACCCCTCCACTTT,CASSFADYSPLHF
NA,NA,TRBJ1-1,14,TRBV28,TGTGCCAGCAGTTTGGCAGGGGTAGACACTGAAGCTTTCTTT,CASSLAGVDTEAFF
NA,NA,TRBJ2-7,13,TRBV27,TGTGCCAGCAGTCTAGGGACGGGATACGAGCAGTACTTC,CASSLGTGYEQYF
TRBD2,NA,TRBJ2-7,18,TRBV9,TGTGCCAGCAGCGCGTCTCCGGGACTAGCGGGGCGTACCTACGAGCAGTACTTC,CASSASPGLAGRTYEQYF
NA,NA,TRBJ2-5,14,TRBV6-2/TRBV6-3,TGTGCCAGCAGTTTGTCTACCCAGCCAGAGACCCAGTACTTC,CASSLSTQPETQYF
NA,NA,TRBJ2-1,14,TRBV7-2,TGTGCCAGCAGCTTCCACGGGAGCCCTGGTGAGCAGTTCTTC,CASSFHGSPGEQFF
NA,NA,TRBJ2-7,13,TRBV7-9,TGTGCCAGCTTGAGGGAAGGGGGATACGAGCAGTACTTC,CASLREGGYEQYF
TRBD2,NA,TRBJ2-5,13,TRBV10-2,TGCGCCAGCAAGTCTAGCGGACAAGAGACCCAGTACTTC,CASKSSGQETQYF
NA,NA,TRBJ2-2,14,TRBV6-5,TGTGCCAGCACCGGACTTATGAACACCGGGGAGCTGTTTTTT,CASTGLMNTGELFF
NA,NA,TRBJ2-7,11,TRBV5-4,TGTGCCAGCGGCGGTGCGGGTGAGCAGTACTTC,CASGGAGEQYF
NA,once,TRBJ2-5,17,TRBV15,TGTGCCACCAGCAGAGATCAGATGGTGGCAGTCCAAGAGACCCAGTACTTC,CATSRDQMVAVQETQYF
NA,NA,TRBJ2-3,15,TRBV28,TGTGCCAGCAGCCCCTCTAGAGGTTGGGCAGATACGCAGTATTTT,CASSPSRGWADTQYF
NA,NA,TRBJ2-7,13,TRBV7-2,TGTGCCAGCAGCTTAGCAGGGGGCTACGAGCAGTACTTC,CASSLAGGYEQYF
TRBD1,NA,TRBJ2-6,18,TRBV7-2,TGTGCCAGCAGCTTAGCGGGACAGGGATTAGGTGGGGCCAACGTCCTGACTTTC,CASSLAGQGLGGANVLTF
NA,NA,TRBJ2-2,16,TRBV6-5,TGTGCCAGCAGTTATCAACGGAGGGCCGTGGGCAGGGAGCTGTTTTTT,CASSYQRRAVGRELFF
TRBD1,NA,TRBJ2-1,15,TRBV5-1,TGCGCCAGCAGTTCCTCCGGGACAGGGTACAATGAGCAGTTCTTC,CASSSSGTGYNEQFF
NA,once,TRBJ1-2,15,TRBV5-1,TGCGCCAGCAGCCCGGGATCTTTGATGTACTATGGCTACACCTTC,CASSPGSLMYYGYTF
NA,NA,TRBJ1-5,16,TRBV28,TGTGCCAGCAGTCCCATCAGGGGTTATAGCAATCAGCCCCAGCATTTT,CASSPIRGYSNQPQHF
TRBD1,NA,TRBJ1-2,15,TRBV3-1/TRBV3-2,TGTGCCAGCAGCCAAGATACGGGACAGGGGGATGGCTACACCTTC,CASSQDTGQGDGYTF
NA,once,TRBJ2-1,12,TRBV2,TGTGCCAGCAGTGGGGAAAGGGGGGCGCAGTTCTTC,CASSGERGAQFF
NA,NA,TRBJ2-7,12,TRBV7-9,TGTGCCAGCAGCTTAGGCAGCTACGAGCAGTACTTC,CASSLGSYEQYF
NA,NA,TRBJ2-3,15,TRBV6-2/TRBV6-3,TGTGCCAGCAGCAGCCGGGACCAACTGGGAGATACGCAGTATTTT,CASSSRDQLGDTQYF
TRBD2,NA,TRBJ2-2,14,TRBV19,TGTGCCAGTAATAGCGGGAGGGCCGGCGGGGAGCTGTTTTTT,CASNSGRAGGELFF
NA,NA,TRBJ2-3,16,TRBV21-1,TGTGCCAGCAGCAAAGATAGCGGGAGACCCACAGATACGCAGTATTTT,CASSKDSGRPTDTQYF
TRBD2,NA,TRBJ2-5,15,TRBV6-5,TGTGCCAGCAGTTACTGGACTAGCGTCGGAGAGACCCAGTACTTC,CASSYWTSVGETQYF
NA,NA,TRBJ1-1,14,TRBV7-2,TGTGCCAGCAGCCACAACCCAATGAACACTGAAGCTTTCTTT,CASSHNPMNTEAFF